One T cell receptor beta chain is described in this entry. Random hexamers were used to reverse transcribe 0.5 to 1 ug of RNA. One entry per CDR3 protein results from TCRdb running MiXCR on the immunoSEQ multiplex PCR reads. The sample lists 400,000 to 550,000 distinct CDR3 sequences; more than 80% were seen once. This record comes from a study of CD8 T cells in Susac syndrome. From blood CD8+ and CD4+ T cells, TCR beta sequences were generated. CDR1 and CDR2 (germline): MNHEY, SMNVEV (reference sequence). The CDR3 loop spans 14 amino acids. With 2 bases removed from V and 4 bases from J, the gap between germline ends came to 12 bases.

This sequence was found in a human donor with multiple sclerosis. Sequencing was carried out using CD8+ T cells from PBMCs. The chain is built from TRBV27 and TRBJ2-7; weak D call: TRBD2 (6 bases). This CDR3 is CASSLPGRGYEQYF. For the CDR3, the DNA is TGTGCCAGCAGTTTACCCGGGAGAGGTTACGAGCAGTACTTC.